The rows below give T cell receptor beta chains drawn from one sample of a study of CD8+ T cells in alopecia areata. Sequenced by immunoSEQ multiplex PCR; TCRdb stores in-frame clones only, minus some. The sample contains 170,000 or so clones, around 60% of which appear only once. This specimen was CD8+ T cells sorted from blood, taken at week 24, from a patient treated with tofacitinib. The receptor source for this set is a human donor with alopecia areata. Each CDR3 is given with its conserved first and last residue. D genes are given only for firm matches. Where a row states a size, it is once, few, many or the class of an expanded clone; other rows omit it.

d_call j_call v_call clone_size cdr3_aa cdr3_nt
- TRBJ2-7 TRBV4-1 - CASSQEPGYVAVEQYF TGCGCCAGCAGCCAAGAGCCGGGCTACGTTGCAGTCGAGCAGTACTTC
TRBD1 TRBJ2-7 TRBV6-1 - CASSERWTGKYEQYF TGTGCCAGCAGTGAACGGTGGACAGGGAAGTACGAGCAGTACTTC
TRBD1 TRBJ1-2 TRBV5-6 - CASSLGTAQYGYTF TGTGCCAGCAGCCTCGGGACAGCCCAGTATGGCTACACCTTC
- TRBJ2-3 TRBV13 - CASSSPADTQYF TGTGCCAGCAGCTCGCCCGCAGATACGCAGTATTTT
TRBD1 TRBJ2-7 TRBV27 few CASRHGQGGTYEQYF TGTGCCAGCAGGCACGGACAGGGGGGCACCTACGAGCAGTACTTC
- TRBJ2-7 TRBV30 few CAWGRNEQYF TGTGCCTGGGGACGCAACGAGCAGTACTTC
TRBD1 TRBJ2-1 TRBV13 few CASSQGQPYNEQFF TGTGCCAGCAGCCAGGGACAGCCGTACAATGAGCAGTTCTTC
- TRBJ1-2 TRBV29-1 - CSVDGYLF TGCAGCGTTGATGGTTACCTCTTC
- TRBJ1-1 TRBV6-5 - CASSYSPRGGNTEAFF TGTGCCAGCAGTTACTCGCCAAGGGGGGGAAACACTGAAGCTTTCTTT
- TRBJ1-1 TRBV15 - CATSGLVEAFF TGTGCCACCAGCGGCTTAGTTGAAGCTTTCTTT
- TRBJ1-1 TRBV19 - CASSPTENTEAFF TGTGCCAGTAGCCCGACAGAGAACACTGAAGCTTTCTTT
TRBD1 TRBJ2-1 TRBV7-6 - CASRQTGQGDEQFF TGTGCCAGCAGACAAACGGGACAGGGCGATGAGCAGTTCTTC
- TRBJ2-5 TRBV4-1 - CASSQDGTGQETQYF TGCGCCAGCAGCCAAGACGGGACGGGTCAAGAGACCCAGTACTTC
- TRBJ1-6 TRBV7-9 few CASSGMELRFNSPLHF TGTGCCAGCAGCGGTATGGAACTTCGCTTTAATTCACCCCTCCACTTT